The 14 T cell receptor beta chains reported below all come from one sample, sequenced in a study of shared T cell receptors in the human thymus. Sequencing used immunoSEQ multiplex PCR; TCRdb keeps in-frame clones, though not all of them. This table has some 720,000 clones, 88% appearing once. The same data also went into a second study, on human thymus T cells.

The sample consisted of thymocytes. These receptors were obtained from a boy in the first two years of life with a congenital heart defect.

V and J are TRBV12-5 and TRBJ1-3; TRBD1 matches at 7 bases. V lost 5 bases to trimming and J lost 0 bases; unmatched junction nucleotides: 7. The CDR3 extends over 16 amino acids. Germline V gene lookup returns CDR1 LGHNT and CDR2 FRNRAP. The CDR3 spells CASGPPGQLSGNTIYF. CDR3 nucleotides: TGTGCTAGTGGTCCGCCGGGACAGCTCTCTGGAAACACCATATATTTT.

This clone was recorded a few times. The sample holds other DNA sequences that translate to the same CDR3. The chain links TRBV4-1 to TRBJ2-1; D remains ambiguous. V was clipped by 0 bases and J by 7 bases, with 7 bases between them. The CDR3 length is 13 residues. Per germline, CDR1 MGHRA and CDR2 YSYEKL. The CDR3 DNA follows: TGCGCCAGCAGCCAAGATCGAGAAAATGAGCAGTTCTTC. Its translation is CASSQDRENEQFF.

The V gene is TRBV6-1, the J gene TRBJ1-2; the D gene is possibly TRBD1 (6 bases). V shed 4 bases and J shed 7 bases, with 10 bases lying between them. Germline loops: CDR1 MNHNS, CDR2 SASEGT. The CDR3 covers 12 residues. The CDR3 here is CASSVQGVGYTF. As DNA, the CDR3 is TGTGCCAGCAGTGTACAGGGAGTTGGCTACACCTTC.

The V and J genes are TRBV29-1 and TRBJ2-3; tentatively, D is TRBD2 (8 bases). The CDR3 contains 15 residues. Per the germline V gene, CDR1 is SQVTM and CDR2 is ANQGSEA. V shed 6 bases and J shed 7 bases, with 23 bases lying between them. The CDR3 loop is CSVAPGGGHFYTQYF. The CDR3 nucleotides are TGCAGCGTGGCCCCGGGAGGGGGCCACTTCTATACGCAGTATTTT.

The count of this clone is one. The chain employs TRBV4-2 and TRBJ2-2; unclear D gene. Trimming took 3 bases from V and 3 from J, leaving 14 bases between them. The CDR3 is 16 residues long. The germline CDR1 and CDR2 sequences are LGHNA and YNFKEQ. CDR3 in amino acids: CASSHLRLRDTGELFF. The CDR3 region has the DNA TGTGCCAGCAGCCACCTCCGACTTCGGGACACCGGGGAGCTGTTTTTT.

V gene TRBV7-2 combines with J gene TRBJ2-7, with D perhaps matching TRBD2 (5 bases). Germline V CDR1 and CDR2: SGHTA, FQGNSA. The CDR3 contains 10 residues. CDR3 amino acids: CEWLAHEQYF. The CDR3 DNA follows: TGTGAGTGGCTAGCCCACGAGCAGTACTTC.

V and J are TRBV2 and TRBJ1-2, with D hard to call. CDR3 size: 12 residues. The germline CDR1 and CDR2 sequences are SNHLY and FYNNEI. Trimming cost V 7 bases and J 8 bases, with 14 bases left between them. CDR3 region: CASTSGSGGYTF. The CDR3 DNA follows: TGTGCCAGCACCAGCGGTTCGGGGGGCTACACCTTC.

The V gene is TRBV30, the J gene TRBJ1-1; no reliable D call. Trimming cost V 1 base and J 2 bases, with 5 bases left between them. The CDR3 totals 12 residues. Germline-derived CDR1 and CDR2 are GTSNPN and SVGIG (reference sequence). The chain's CDR3 is CAWSAGNTEAFF. CDR3 nucleotide sequence: TGTGCCTGGAGTGCAGGAAACACTGAAGCTTTCTTT.

J is TRBJ1-2 and V is TRBV6-1; no definite D call. The length of the CDR3 is 11 residues. The germline V gene encodes CDR1 MNHNS and CDR2 SASEGT. V was trimmed by 10 bases and J by 4 bases, leaving 10 bases between them. The CDR3 nucleotides are TGTGCCACCGGACTATTCTATGGCTACACCTTC. It encodes CATGLFYGYTF.

CDR3 in amino acids: CASSPGDRESGKNTEAFF. CDR3 nucleotides: TGTGCCAGCAGCCCCGGGGACAGGGAAAGTGGGAAGAACACTGAAGCTTTCTTT. The chain carries TRBV9 and TRBJ1-1, with 9 bases lining up with TRBD1. With V trimmed by 4 bases and J by 1 base, 14 bases remained unmatched. Germline CDR1 SGDLS, CDR2 YYNGEE. This CDR3 comprises 18 residues.

The J gene is TRBJ2-1, the V gene TRBV5-1, with 7 bases fitting TRBD2. CDR1 is SGHRS, CDR2 YFSETQ, per germline. V shed 2 bases and J 10 bases; nucleotides not matched to a gene: 9. The CDR3 loop spans 14 amino acids. CDR3 in DNA: TGCGCCAGCAGCTTTATGGCGGGAGCTCGAGAGCAGTTCTTC. Protein product: CASSFMAGAREQFF. The whole variable domain, remainder taken from reference TRBV5-1 and TRBJ2-1, is KAGVTQTPRYLIKTRGQQVTLSCSPISGHRSVSWYQQTPGQGLQFLFEYFSETQRNKGNFPGRFSGRQFSNSRSEMNVSTLELGDSALYLCASSFMAGAREQFFGPGTRLTVL.

The chain joins TRBV5-1 to TRBJ2-6, with 15 positions matching TRBD2. Germline V gives CDR1 SGHRS, CDR2 YFSETQ. V shed 4 bases and J 0 bases; nucleotides not matched to a gene: 11. The CDR3 contains 21 residues. This CDR3 is CASSPGLAGGWGFSGANVLTF. The CDR3 coding sequence is TGCGCCAGCAGCCCCGGACTAGCGGGAGGGTGGGGCTTCTCTGGGGCCAACGTCCTGACTTTC.

This chain connects TRBV5-6 to TRBJ2-2; 7 bases match TRBD2. Per the germline V gene, CDR1 is SGHDT and CDR2 is YYEEEE. With V trimmed by 4 bases and J by 0 bases, 6 bases remained unmatched. The CDR3 sequence is 16 residues long. CDR3 residues: CASSPSLAANTGELFF. The CDR3 DNA follows: TGTGCCAGCAGCCCGAGTCTAGCGGCGAACACCGGGGAGCTGTTTTTT.

The chain has TRBV11-2 and TRBJ2-2; TRBD1 might be the D (6 bases). The V gene's germline CDR1 is SGHAT and CDR2 FQNNGV. There are 12 residues in the CDR3. Trimming removed 4 bases from V and 15 bases from J, with 15 bases in between. The CDR3 loop is CASSSTRGMVFF. The CDR3 coding sequence is TGTGCCAGCAGCTCGACCAGGGGAATGGTGTTTTTT.